These 26 T cell receptor beta chains were all obtained from the same sample, sequenced in a study of blood T cells in healthy people across ages. For the second PCR, which ran for about 6 to 11 cycles, a sample-barcoded 5' primer and a J-beta primer mix were used. Via MiXCR, TCRdb re-called the 5' RACE reads, giving one row per CDR3 protein. The sample comprises a few hundred thousand distinct CDR3 sequences, about 27% of which are singletons, and approximately 3.5% rests with the top ten. In addition, the sample was reused for a study of T cells of mothers and their children.

Sequencing was done on a sample of blood. The receptor set was obtained from a boy aged 2 to 10 in good health.

This clonotype was counted only a few times. This CDR3 is CASRHIRTGEAEAFF. CDR3 DNA sequence: TGTGCCAGCAGACACATCAGGACAGGGGAGGCTGAAGCTTTCTTT. This chain connects TRBV2 to TRBJ1-1; 9 bases map to TRBD1. In germline, CDR1 is SNHLY, CDR2 FYNNEI. The CDR3 totals 15 residues. Trimming cost V 6 bases and J 6 bases; bases outside gene matches: 11.

The chain carries TRBV6-6 and TRBJ2-7; TRBD2 matches at 9 bases. With 0 bases clipped from V and 9 bases from J, the junction kept 12 bases outside the gene matches. The germline CDR1 and CDR2 sequences are MNHNY and SVGAGI (reference sequence). There are 16 residues in the CDR3. In DNA form, the CDR3 reads TGTGCCAGCAGTTACTCTACGGCGGGAGGGGCTACAGGGCAGTACTTC. Translating it yields CASSYSTAGGATGQYF.

The rearrangement uses TRBV7-2 and TRBJ2-5; D is unresolved. Trimming stripped 1 base from V and 0 bases from J, with 6 bases between. The CDR3 runs 14 residues. Germline CDR1 is SGHTA and CDR2 is FQGNSA. CDR3 residues: CASSLDYNQETQYF. CDR3 coding DNA: TGTGCCAGCAGCTTAGACTACAACCAAGAGACCCAGTACTTC.

The gene calls are TRBV28 and TRBJ2-7, with 10 positions matching TRBD2. V lost 6 bases and J lost 4; bases outside the gene matches: 15. The germline V gene encodes CDR1 MDHEN and CDR2 SYDVKM. The CDR3 totals 17 residues. CDR3 loop: CASRGLAGDHGHYEQYF. In nucleotides, the CDR3 is TGTGCCAGCAGGGGGCTAGCGGGGGACCACGGCCATTACGAGCAGTACTTC.

The chain couples TRBV7-2 to TRBJ2-7; possibly TRBD1 or TRBD2 for D (5 bases each). The germline gives CDR1 SGHTA, CDR2 FQGNSA. Trimming shortened V by 5 bases and J by 9 bases, and 26 bases separated the two germline ends. The CDR3 has 16 amino acids. CDR3 region: CASSLPTASATIGQYF. The CDR3 nucleotides are TGTGCCAGCAGCCTCCCGACAGCCTCCGCGACTATTGGGCAGTACTTC.

This clonotype has ten or more counts. Compared with germline, one end of the junction differs, possibly owing to a read error. The CDR3, as DNA: TGTGCCAGCAGTTTAGCGTCAGGGAATGAGCAGTTCTTC. It is translated as CASSLASGNEQFF. J is TRBJ2-5 and V is TRBV5-1; the D call may be TRBD1 or TRBD2 (5 bases each). The J call is doubtful: the DNA matches TRBJ2-1 better. The CDR3 is made up of 13 amino acids. Germline loops: CDR1 SGHRS, CDR2 YFSETQ.

This chain joins TRBV28 and TRBJ2-5; 8 bases map to TRBD2. Looked up from germline, CDR1 is MDHEN and CDR2 is SYDVKM. The CDR3 has 16 residues. Trimming took 2 bases from V and 2 from J; bases not matched to a gene: 7. The CDR3 is CASSLGRGAKQETQYF. In DNA form, the CDR3 reads TGTGCCAGCAGTTTAGGGCGGGGGGCCAAACAAGAGACCCAGTACTTC.

Only a few counts were recorded for this clonotype. The chain recombines TRBV29-1 with TRBJ1-1, with unresolved D. V was pared by 4 bases and J by 5 bases, with 17 bases between. Germline V gene data show CDR1 as SQVTM and CDR2 as ANQGSEA. The CDR3 consists of 14 residues. The CDR3 nucleotides are TGCAGCGTTGGAGGGCCCAGCGGGGAGACTGAAGCTTTCTTT. Protein: CSVGGPSGETEAFF.

V and J are TRBV6-6 and TRBJ1-4; D gene unclear. The CDR3 runs to 14 residues. V was clipped by 10 bases and J by 8 bases, with 20 bases between them. Germline V gene sequence: CDR1 MNHNY, CDR2 SVGAGI (reference sequence). The chain's CDR3 is CAIRRGKGVEKLFF. DNA for the CDR3: TGTGCCATCAGACGAGGGAAGGGAGTGGAAAAACTGTTTTTT.

V usage is TRBV6-5 and J usage is TRBJ1-3; weak D call: TRBD1 (6 bases). V was clipped by 6 bases and J by 0 bases, with 9 bases between them. CDR3 length: 14 residues. Germline V gives CDR1 MNHEY, CDR2 SVGAGI. CDR3 nucleotides: TGTGCCAGCAGAACAGGGATCTCTGGAAACACCATATATTTT. This sequence encodes CASRTGISGNTIYF.

This rearrangement joins TRBV29-1 to TRBJ2-7; D is unresolved. Germline V gene lookup returns CDR1 SQVTM and CDR2 ANQGSEA. V gave up 6 bases and J gave up 2 bases, with 14 bases separating them. The CDR3 covers 13 residues. CDR3 region: CSVAHLQTYEQYF. The CDR3 DNA reads TGCAGCGTCGCCCATCTCCAGACCTACGAGCAGTACTTC.

The V call is TRBV10-1, the J call TRBJ2-3, with TRBD2 matching over 8 bases. Germline assignment: CDR1 WNHNN and CDR2 SYGVQD (reference sequence). The CDR3 consists of 13 residues. Unmatched junction bases numbered 8, after V lost 10 bases and J lost 5 bases. The DNA of the CDR3 is TGCGCCACTGGAGGACTAGCAAAAGATACGCAGTATTTT. It translates to CATGGLAKDTQYF.

V is TRBV3-1 and J is TRBJ2-3; no reliable D call. Trimming cost V 4 bases and J 2 bases, with 10 bases left between them. The CDR3 sequence is 14 residues long. Germline V CDR1 and CDR2: LGHDT, YNNKEL (reference sequence). The CDR3 DNA reads as TGTGCCAGCAGCCCCGGACCGAACACAGATACGCAGTATTTT. It translates to CASSPGPNTDTQYF.

The chain has TRBV12-3 or TRBV12-4 and TRBJ1-4; D uncertain. This CDR3 spans 18 amino acids. V was shortened by 2 bases and J by 5 bases, with 21 bases between the two germline ends. The CDR3 reads CASSLRAETRVGNEKLFF. CDR3 nucleotides: TGTGCCAGCAGTTTAAGGGCGGAAACGCGCGTTGGAAATGAAAAACTGTTTTTT.

There are a few counts of this clonotype. The genes are TRBV7-9 and TRBJ2-4, with 14 positions matching TRBD2. From germline, CDR1 is SEHNR and CDR2 FQNEAQ (reference sequence). The ends lost 5 bases at V and 3 bases at J; junction bases unmatched: 9. There are 18 residues in the CDR3. CDR3 DNA sequence: TGTGCCAGCAGCGACGGGACTAGCGGGGGACCAAACAAAAACATTCAGTACTTC. Residues: CASSDGTSGGPNKNIQYF.

This clonotype has more than one count but fewer than ten. The gene calls are TRBV3-1 and TRBJ2-4; D is uncertain. V shed 4 bases and J shed 3 bases, with 10 bases lying between them. CDR1 LGHDT and CDR2 YNNKEL come from the germline V gene (reference sequence). The CDR3 totals 14 residues. In DNA, the CDR3 is TGTGCCAGCAGCCCGACGACCTACAAAAACATTCAGTACTTC. It codes for CASSPTTYKNIQYF.

This chain connects TRBV6-6 to TRBJ1-2; 7 positions agree with TRBD1. Trimming at V came to 7 bases and at J to 5 bases, leaving 10 bases not matched to a gene. The germline V gene encodes CDR1 MNHNY and CDR2 SVGAGI (reference sequence). The CDR3 is made up of 14 amino acids. The CDR3 is CASITGVDSYGYTF. CDR3 nucleotide sequence: TGTGCCAGCATCACAGGGGTGGATTCGTATGGCTACACCTTC.

Worth noting for this clonotype: A read error is likely, as this CDR3 ends without the conserved phenylalanine or tryptophan. The rearrangement uses TRBV10-3 and TRBJ2-5; 8 bases agree with TRBD1. With the DNA end fitting TRBJ2-7 better, the J assignment may be wrong. Per the germline V gene, CDR1 is ENHRY and CDR2 is SYGVKD. The length of the CDR3 is 15 residues. Here the CDR3 reads CAISGSGQGSYEQYC. As DNA, the CDR3 is TGTGCCATCAGTGGATCAGGACAGGGTTCCTACGAGCAGTACTGC.

This clonotype was detected a few times. The V and J genes are TRBV5-6 and TRBJ2-7; no reliable D call. The germline V and J ends were trimmed by 0 bases and 3 bases, with 10 bases remaining between them. The V gene's germline CDR1 is SGHDT and CDR2 YYEEEE. The CDR3 loop spans 14 amino acids. The CDR3 reads CASSLEGLVYEQYF. The CDR3 DNA reads TGTGCCAGCAGCTTGGAAGGGTTGGTCTACGAGCAGTACTTC. Variable domain in full (rest from reference TRBV5-6 and TRBJ2-7): DAGVTQSPTHLIKTRGQQVTLRCSPKSGHDTVSWYQQALGQGPQFIFQYYEEEERQRGNFPDRFSGHQFPNYSSELNVNALLLGDSALYLCASSLEGLVYEQYFGPGTRLTVT.

This clonotype has only a few counts. The chain combines TRBV3-1 with TRBJ2-5; maybe TRBD2 (6 bases). The CDR3 consists of 15 residues. Germline lookup yields CDR1 LGHDT and CDR2 YNNKEL (reference sequence). V dropped 6 bases and J dropped 1 base, with 15 bases sitting between them. CDR3: CASRRWDWIQETQYF. The CDR3 DNA is TGTGCCAGCAGACGCTGGGACTGGATCCAAGAGACCCAGTACTTC.

This clonotype was counted a few times. Possible read error: a much larger clone is one base away. The J gene is TRBJ2-3, the V gene TRBV12-3 or TRBV12-4; TRBD1 is a possible D gene (6 bases). CDR3 length: 13 residues. CDR3 residues: CASSLGDTDAQYF. The CDR3, as DNA: TGTGCCAGCAGTTTAGGGGACACAGATGCGCAGTATTTT.

V usage is TRBV12-3 or TRBV12-4 and J usage is TRBJ1-1; TRBD1 agrees at 7 bases. Unmatched junction bases numbered 9, after V lost 6 bases and J lost 5 bases. This CDR3 spans 14 amino acids. The CDR3 sequence: CASSIQGLGTEAFF. The CDR3 coding sequence is TGTGCCAGCAGCATACAGGGGTTGGGTACTGAAGCTTTCTTT.

The chain carries TRBV7-8 and TRBJ2-7, with unresolved D. The germline V gene has CDR1 SGHVS and CDR2 FQNEAQ. The V and J ends lost 5 bases and 1 base respectively, with 12 bases between them. This CDR3 comprises 14 residues. DNA for the CDR3: TGTGCCAGCAGCCCAATTGGGATTTCCTACGAGCAGTACTTC. It is translated as CASSPIGISYEQYF.

This chain uses TRBV29-1 with TRBJ2-5, with a possible D match to TRBD1 (6 bases). The tail of the sequence fits TRBJ2-1 better, so the J call may be wrong. The CDR3 is 11 residues long. The germline V gene has CDR1 SQVTM and CDR2 ANQGSEA. The CDR3 nucleotides are TGCAGCGTCGCCAGTGGGGGCGAGCAGTTCTTC. Translating gives CSVASGGEQFF.

This clonotype has ten or more counts. The V and J genes are TRBV29-1 and TRBJ2-5, with D perhaps TRBD1 or TRBD2 (5 bases each). The germline gives CDR1 SQVTM, CDR2 ANQGSEA. The ends were cut back, 6 bases at V and 4 bases at J, with 15 bases in the middle. The CDR3 has 13 amino acids. CDR3: CSVGSWGRETQYF. The CDR3 DNA reads TGCAGCGTCGGATCATGGGGGAGAGAGACCCAGTACTTC.

The rearrangement uses TRBV29-1 and TRBJ2-7; D remains ambiguous. Germline V CDR1 and CDR2: SQVTM, ANQGSEA. V was trimmed by 3 bases and J by 2 bases, leaving 17 bases between them. CDR3 length: 15 residues. This CDR3 is CSVEGSELTPYEQYF. The CDR3 DNA sequence: TGCAGCGTTGAGGGATCTGAGCTTACGCCCTACGAGCAGTACTTC.